These 6 T cell receptor beta chains were sequenced from one sample in a study of blood T cell repertoires in COVID-19. Produced via immunoSEQ multiplex PCR; TCRdb's table is partial and in-frame only. The sample lists approximately 200,000 clones; about 90% were seen once. Source material: peripheral blood. The origin of the receptors is a middle-aged man with active or convalescent COVID-19.

The rearrangement links TRBV7-9 to TRBJ2-5; 7 bases map to TRBD1. This CDR3 contains 15 residues. The germline gives CDR1 SEHNR, CDR2 FQNEAQ (reference sequence). The J segment lost 2 bases and the V segment lost 9 bases, leaving 12 bases of the junction unmatched. The CDR3: CASDAGTAPQETQYF. In DNA form, the CDR3 reads TGTGCCAGTGACGCAGGGACAGCGCCACAAGAGACCCAGTACTTC.

The chain combines TRBV9 with TRBJ2-2; D perhaps matches TRBD2 (6 bases). The CDR3 spans 16 residues. The germline V and J ends were trimmed by 1 base and 5 bases, with 15 bases remaining between them. Germline V gives CDR1 SGDLS, CDR2 YYNGEE. The CDR3 spells CASSVRGPGGTGELFF. In nucleotides, the CDR3 is TGTGCCAGCAGCGTACGGGGCCCCGGAGGGACCGGGGAGCTGTTTTTT.

In its sample, this clone was seen a few times. The rearrangement links TRBV28 to TRBJ1-5, with unresolved D. CDR3 length: 14 residues. Germline loops: CDR1 MDHEN, CDR2 SYDVKM. Deletions cut 3 bases from V and 3 bases from J, with 9 bases between. CDR3 bases: TGTGCCAGCAGTTTTGGAGGGTACAATCAGCCCCAGCATTTT. It yields the protein CASSFGGYNQPQHF.

The rearrangement links TRBV18 to TRBJ2-1, with a weak D call TRBD1 (6 bases). Trimming cost V 2 bases and J 10 bases, with 15 bases left between them. The CDR3 contains 14 residues. Germline CDR1 KGHSH, CDR2 LQKENI. CDR3 DNA: TGTGCCAGCTCACCAGGTCCGTGGGGGCCAGAGCAGTTCTTC. It yields the protein CASSPGPWGPEQFF.

This chain's CDR3 is CASSFLAGVYSEQYF. CDR3 nucleotides: TGTGCCAGCAGTTTTCTAGCGGGAGTTTATTCCGAGCAGTACTTC. J is TRBJ2-7 and V is TRBV27; 10 bases map to TRBD2. J was trimmed by 6 bases and V by 3 bases; bases with no gene match: 8. The CDR3 contains 15 residues. Germline V gives CDR1 MNHEY, CDR2 SMNVEV (reference sequence).

The chain combines TRBV5-1 with TRBJ2-4, with 7 bases lining up with TRBD2. Germline V gene data show CDR1 as SGHRS and CDR2 as YFSETQ. The V segment lost 0 bases and the J segment 5 bases; nucleotides outside the gene matches: 8. This CDR3 has 16 amino acids. In DNA, the CDR3 is TGCGCCAGCAGCTTGGGAGGAGCGGGAACTCAAAACATTCAGTACTTC. Its protein is CASSLGGAGTQNIQYF.